This is a list of T cell receptor beta chains from one sample in a study of OX40 agonist ivuxolimab in advanced cancers. Profiled with immunoSEQ multiplex PCR; TCRdb holds only in-frame clones, not every one. The sample includes about 68,000 clones, 85% to 90% seen only once; the top ten take roughly 0.69%. This material consisted of CD4+ or CD8+ T cells sorted from blood, taken in a trial of the OX40 agonist ivuxolimab. The receptors shown here come from an adult with an advanced solid tumor such as melanoma, head and neck, liver or kidney cancer. CDR3s include the opening cysteine and the closing phenylalanine or tryptophan. D genes are given only for firm matches.

>TRBV15|TRBJ1-5|-
CATSRDIPGSGQPQHF
TGTGCCACCAGCAGAGATATCCCTGGCTCAGGCCAGCCCCAGCATTTT
>TRBV4-3|TRBJ1-1|-
CASSQVGGPFPTEAFF
TGCGCCAGCAGCCAAGTCGGGGGCCCGTTTCCCACTGAAGCTTTCTTT
>TRBV7-2|TRBJ2-3|-
CASSLGVTLTQYF
TGTGCCAGCAGCTTAGGGGTTACCCTTACGCAGTATTTT
>TRBV7-2|TRBJ2-7|-
CASSLVSTSYEQYF
TGTGCCAGCAGCTTAGTTAGCACCTCCTACGAGCAGTACTTC
>TRBV7-6|TRBJ2-7|-
CASSLAGVYEQYF
TGTGCCAGCAGCTTAGCGGGGGTCTACGAGCAGTACTTC
>TRBV19|TRBJ2-7|-
CASSPWASKSYEQYF
TGTGCCAGTAGTCCCTGGGCTTCCAAATCGTACGAGCAGTACTTC
>TRBV4-1|TRBJ1-2|-
CASSQVDWGENYGYTF
TGCGCCAGCAGCCAAGTAGATTGGGGGGAGAACTATGGCTACACCTTC
>TRBV7-2|TRBJ1-2|-
CASSLDAENYGYTF
TGTGCCAGCAGCTTAGATGCAGAGAACTATGGCTACACCTTC
>TRBV19|TRBJ2-1|TRBD1
CASSGTGGLGKGNEQFF
TGTGCCAGTAGTGGGACAGGGGGATTGGGGAAGGGCAATGAGCAGTTCTTC
>TRBV7-8|TRBJ1-4|-
CASSLWVGDSRSGKLFF
TGTGCCAGCAGCTTATGGGTTGGCGACAGCCGGAGTGGAAAACTGTTTTTT